Sequencing of this T cell receptor (beta chain) was carried out in a study of CD8 T cells in ankylosing spondylitis. The study's findings and limits: Ankylosing spondylitis blood appeared to carry a characteristic TCR beta motif of eight or nine highly homologous variants. Matched ankylosing spondylitis synovial fluid reportedly showed significant enrichment of disease-linked clones. Some motif variants had been reported before (in reactive arthritis synovial fluid and blood).

After removal of 3 bases from V and 6 bases from J, the junction contained 7 bases not matched to a gene. CDR1 and CDR2 from the germline V gene are SQVTM and ANQGSEA. CDR3 size: 14 residues. In the case of this clonotype: Antigen unknown.

Making use of molecular barcodes, quantitative 5'-RACE generated TCR beta libraries. TCRdb processed the 5' RACE reads anew with MiXCR; each CDR3 protein has one entry. This table holds 650,000 to 800,000 distinct CDR3 sequences, around 17% found once. This sequence joins TRBV29-1 and TRBJ2-1; 8 nucleotides agree with TRBD1. The sequenced sample consisted of blood, either unsorted or a sorted T cell fraction (not recorded which). This TCR was sampled from a male donor with ankylosing spondylitis. The CDR3 sequence: CSVEGRGRGNEQFF. The DNA for the CDR3 is TGCAGCGTTGAGGGCAGGGGGCGCGGCAATGAGCAGTTCTTC.